The table lists the clone carrying this T cell receptor (beta chain) with many counts. The antigen is unknown. The data stem from a study of neurological immune-mediated disorders. Study-wide points: HTLV-1-associated myelopathy displayed the greatest TCR clonal expansion, and multiple sclerosis exhibited the smallest, lower than that of healthy controls.

Specified time point: longitudinal time-point 2. Synthesis of cDNA was accomplished via 5'RACE employing 10-nucleotide random UMIs. Each CDR3 protein gets one entry after TCRdb re-called the 5' RACE reads with MiXCR. The sample yields tens of thousands of distinct CDR3 sequences, more than 8% seen once. Germline CDR1 reads MGHRA; CDR2 reads YSYEKL. Trimming cost V 0 bases and J 4 bases; bases outside gene matches: 8. The CDR3 loop spans 16 amino acids. This clonotype was obtained from a man aged 25 to 40 in good health. The sample consisted of PBMCs. This rearrangement joins TRBV4-1 to TRBJ1-1; 7 nucleotides line up with TRBD1. The CDR3 spells CASSQDQGEGGTEAFF. CDR3 DNA sequence: TGCGCCAGCAGCCAAGATCAGGGGGAGGGAGGCACTGAAGCTTTCTTT.